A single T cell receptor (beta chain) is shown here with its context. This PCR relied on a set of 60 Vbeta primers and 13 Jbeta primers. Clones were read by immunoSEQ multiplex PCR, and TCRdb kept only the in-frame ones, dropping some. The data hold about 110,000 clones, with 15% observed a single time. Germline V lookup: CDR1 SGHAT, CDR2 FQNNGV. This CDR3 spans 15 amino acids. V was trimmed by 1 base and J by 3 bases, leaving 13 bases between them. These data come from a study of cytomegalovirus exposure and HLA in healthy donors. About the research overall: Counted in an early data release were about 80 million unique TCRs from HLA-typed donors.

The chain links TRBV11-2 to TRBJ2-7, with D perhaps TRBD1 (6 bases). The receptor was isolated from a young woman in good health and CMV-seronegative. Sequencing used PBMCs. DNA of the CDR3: TGTGCCAGCAGCTTAGCGGCAGGGGACGGCTACGAGCAGTACTTC. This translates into CASSLAAGDGYEQYF.